The rows below give T cell receptor beta chains drawn from one sample of a study of shared clonotypes between healthy human individuals. This table comes from immunoSEQ multiplex PCR, and its TCRdb copy is limited to in-frame clones, with some not included. This repertoire shows some 2.4 million clones, approximately 93% found once; its top ten account for 0.36%. Sequenced: naive CD4+ T cells from PBMCs. These receptors were obtained from a man aged 18 to 30 in good health. Some clones in this sample may be carry-over from other donors' samples. Each CDR3 is given with its conserved first and last residue.

TRBJ2-3,TRBV6-6,CASTAPRGTDTQYF
TRBJ2-5,TRBV18,CASSPGRPKETQYF
TRBJ2-3,TRBV7-9,CASSYSGGPDTQYF
TRBJ1-2,TRBV30,CAWSVSDGGVYTF
TRBJ1-6,TRBV9,CASSAWTDSPLHF
TRBJ2-2,TRBV7-2,CASSSLTGELFF
TRBJ1-5,TRBV15,CATSSPNQPQHF
TRBJ2-7,TRBV6-1,CASSDTASSYEQYF
TRBJ1-2,TRBV5-4,CASSSRDRGPMGYGYTF
TRBJ2-3,TRBV2,CASRTEIFTDTQYF
TRBJ2-5,TRBV25-1,CASSDSWVSGETQYF
TRBJ2-2,TRBV9,CASSVGLAQVAGELFF
TRBJ2-7,TRBV29-1,CSVVGSGTGVFSYEQYF
TRBJ2-7,TRBV28,CASSLTTGTPYEQYF
TRBJ1-2,TRBV5-4,CASRNPRTGGGRGYTF
TRBJ2-5,TRBV27,CASSIVGQETQYF
TRBJ1-2,TRBV2,CASSGGQTYGYTF
TRBJ1-4,TRBV18,CASSRSKAGVNEKLFF
TRBJ1-4,TRBV29-1,CSVLSGEHEKLFF
TRBJ1-1,TRBV28,CASIPGIGGTEAFF
TRBJ2-2,TRBV5-4,CASSLNQGRELFF
TRBJ1-2,TRBV2,CASSESRGQGYTF
TRBJ2-5,TRBV7-3,CASSLVWTENQETQYF
TRBJ1-1,TRBV29-1,CSVDRGQDTEAFF
TRBJ2-1,TRBV7-2,CASSLDVNEQFF
TRBJ1-2,TRBV27,CASSLFGQGSYTF
TRBJ2-4,TRBV5-4,CASSLAGSGYPTKNIQYF
TRBJ2-7,TRBV14,CASSRLGVTAGYEQYF
TRBJ1-5,TRBV21-1,CASNQSRYRRHQPQHF
TRBJ1-1,TRBV4-1,CASSQFRVMNTEAFF
TRBJ2-2,TRBV27,CASRASSGSRELFF
TRBJ2-1,TRBV4-1,CASSRTSGYGNEQFF
TRBJ2-7,TRBV5-6,CASSRRATLEQYF
TRBJ2-7,TRBV29-1,CSVGQLLSYEQYF
TRBJ2-7,TRBV18,CASSPPGRDRRSYEQYF